These T cell receptor beta chains were read from a single sample in a study of OX40 agonist ivuxolimab in advanced cancers. Sequencing was performed with immunoSEQ multiplex PCR; in TCRdb, only in-frame clones are kept and a portion is missing. This table holds some 76,000 clones, approximately 90% found once. Sequencing used CD4+ or CD8+ T cells sorted from blood, obtained in a trial of the OX40 agonist ivuxolimab. Every receptor here comes from an adult with an advanced solid tumor such as melanoma, head and neck, liver or kidney cancer. The CDR3 runs from the conserved cysteine through the conserved F or W. Fields, in order: clone size, J gene, D gene, V gene, CDR3 protein, CDR3 DNA. A D gene is named only where the DNA matches it firmly. Size tells how often a clone was seen (once, few, many) or the class of an expanded clone, and some rows leave it out.

abundance: NA; j_gene: TRBJ2-7; d_gene: TRBD1; v_gene: TRBV27; CDR3aa: CASSVTGGSYEQYF; CDR3nt: TGTGCCAGCAGTGTGACAGGGGGCAGCTACGAGCAGTACTTC
abundance: NA; j_gene: TRBJ1-3; d_gene: NA; v_gene: TRBV9; CDR3aa: CASSVSGNTIYF; CDR3nt: TGTGCCAGCAGCGTTTCCGGAAACACCATATATTTT
abundance: NA; j_gene: TRBJ2-7; d_gene: NA; v_gene: TRBV9; CDR3aa: CASSVGDHLYEQYF; CDR3nt: TGTGCCAGCAGCGTAGGGGACCATCTGTACGAGCAGTACTTC
abundance: NA; j_gene: TRBJ1-2; d_gene: NA; v_gene: TRBV9; CDR3aa: CASSVDNGGTGYTF; CDR3nt: TGTGCCAGCAGCGTAGATAACGGAGGGACTGGCTACACCTTC
abundance: NA; j_gene: TRBJ2-1; d_gene: NA; v_gene: TRBV12-5; CDR3aa: CASGLELKGVEQFF; CDR3nt: TGTGCTAGTGGTTTGGAGTTGAAGGGTGTTGAGCAGTTCTTC
abundance: NA; j_gene: TRBJ2-1; d_gene: TRBD1; v_gene: TRBV6-1; CDR3aa: CASSGDSYNEQFF; CDR3nt: TGTGCCAGCAGTGGGGACAGTTACAATGAGCAGTTCTTC
abundance: NA; j_gene: TRBJ2-7; d_gene: TRBD2; v_gene: TRBV7-6; CDR3aa: CASSIEGGGGASSYEQYF; CDR3nt: TGTGCCAGCAGCATCGAGGGTGGCGGGGGGGCGAGCTCCTACGAGCAGTACTTC
abundance: few; j_gene: TRBJ1-1; d_gene: NA; v_gene: TRBV10-1; CDR3aa: CASSDWGTEAFF; CDR3nt: TGCGCCAGCTCAGATTGGGGTACAGAAGCTTTCTTT
abundance: NA; j_gene: TRBJ1-1; d_gene: NA; v_gene: TRBV5-6; CDR3aa: CASSPTSGPESPEAFF; CDR3nt: TGTGCCAGCAGCCCCACCTCCGGGCCTGAAAGCCCTGAAGCTTTCTTT
abundance: NA; j_gene: TRBJ1-2; d_gene: NA; v_gene: TRBV6-6; CDR3aa: CASSYPGQYGYTF; CDR3nt: TGTGCCAGCAGTTACCCTGGACAGTATGGCTACACCTTC
abundance: NA; j_gene: TRBJ1-3; d_gene: NA; v_gene: TRBV11-2; CDR3aa: CASSLEFSGNTIYF; CDR3nt: TGTGCCAGCAGCTTAGAGTTCTCTGGAAACACCATATATTTT
abundance: NA; j_gene: TRBJ2-7; d_gene: TRBD2; v_gene: TRBV4-1; CDR3aa: CASSQETSGGYEQYF; CDR3nt: TGCGCCAGCAGCCAAGAGACTAGCGGGGGTTACGAGCAGTACTTC
abundance: NA; j_gene: TRBJ1-5; d_gene: NA; v_gene: TRBV4-1; CDR3aa: CASSLSVGYSNQPQHF; CDR3nt: TGCGCCAGCAGCCTCTCCGTCGGTTATAGCAATCAGCCCCAGCATTTT
abundance: NA; j_gene: TRBJ1-2; d_gene: NA; v_gene: TRBV30; CDR3aa: CAWSPIGEGYTF; CDR3nt: TGTGCCTGGAGTCCTATTGGAGAGGGCTACACCTTC